The table lists the clone carrying this T cell receptor (beta chain) with many counts. Its antigen is not known. The sample comes from a study of CD8 T cells in ankylosing spondylitis. Study conclusions and caveats: Some of these motif variants have turned up before, in reports on reactive arthritis synovial fluid and blood.

TCRdb analysed the 5' RACE reads with MiXCR anew, one entry per CDR3 protein. The sample yields some 220,000 distinct CDR3 sequences, roughly a tenth seen once. This CDR3 is 16 amino acids long. CDR1 and CDR2 (germline): SGHVS, FQNEAQ. Trimming at V came to 4 bases and at J to 0 bases, leaving 3 bases not matched to a gene. The source of this sequence is a male donor with ankylosing spondylitis or in good health (not recorded which). The genes are TRBV7-8 and TRBJ2-2; 9 bases agree with TRBD1. Material for sequencing was blood, either unsorted or a sorted T cell fraction (not recorded which). The CDR3 spells CASSYGTGSNTGELFF. The CDR3 bases are TGTGCCAGCAGCTACGGGACAGGGTCGAACACCGGGGAGCTGTTTTTT.